This TCR beta chain was identified in a study of cytomegalovirus exposure and HLA in healthy donors. Primers for the PCR totalled 60 Vbeta and 13 Jbeta. Clones were read by immunoSEQ multiplex PCR, and TCRdb kept only the in-frame ones, dropping some. This sample has 100,000 to 150,000 clones, with roughly 74% found just once. The length of the CDR3 is 13 residues. The trim removed 0 bases at V and 7 bases at J, leaving 3 bases unmatched. CDR1 and CDR2 (germline): MRHNA, SNTAGT. The source of this sequence is a male donor in good health and CMV-seronegative. Sequenced: PBMCs. The V and J genes are TRBV6-4 and TRBJ2-7, with 7 bases aligning to TRBD2. CDR3 loop: CASSDSPGGEQYF. The DNA of the CDR3 is TGTGCCAGCAGTGACTCCCCCGGGGGGGAGCAGTACTTC.